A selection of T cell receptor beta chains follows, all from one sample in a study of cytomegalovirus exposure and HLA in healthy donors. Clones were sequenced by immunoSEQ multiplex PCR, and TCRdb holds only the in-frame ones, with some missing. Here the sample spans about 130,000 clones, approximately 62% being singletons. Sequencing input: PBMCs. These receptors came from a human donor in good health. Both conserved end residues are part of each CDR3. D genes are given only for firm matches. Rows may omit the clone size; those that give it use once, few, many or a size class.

CASSGAGRLNEQFF	TGTGCCAGCAGCGGCGCGGGAAGGTTAAATGAGCAGTTCTTC	TRBV25-1	.	.	TRBJ2-1
CASSGLAGTEKYEQYF	TGTGCCAGCAGTGGCCTCGCGGGGACAGAAAAGTACGAGCAGTACTTC	TRBV27	.	.	TRBJ2-7
CASSQTSGGTYEQYF	TGCGCCAGCAGCCAGACTAGCGGGGGGACCTACGAGCAGTACTTC	TRBV5-1	once	TRBD2	TRBJ2-7
CASSLGATSGNTGELFF	TGTGCTAGCAGCTTAGGGGCGACTAGCGGGAACACCGGGGAGCTGTTTTTT	TRBV7-7	.	TRBD2	TRBJ2-2
CASSLSATNEKLFF	TGTGCCAGCAGCTTGAGTGCAACTAATGAAAAACTGTTTTTT	TRBV7-9	.	.	TRBJ1-4
CASSTGQGDEQYF	TGTGCCAGCAGTACGGGACAGGGTGACGAGCAGTACTTC	TRBV6-1	.	TRBD1	TRBJ2-7
CASGRTEVYEQFF	TGTGCCAGCGGTCGGACGGAGGTCTATGAGCAGTTCTTC	TRBV6-5	few	.	TRBJ2-1
CASCEGDTEAFF	TGTGCCAGCTGCGAGGGGGACACTGAAGCTTTCTTT	TRBV2	once	.	TRBJ1-1
CASSAGQHKETQYF	TGTGCCAGTAGTGCTGGACAGCACAAAGAGACCCAGTACTTC	TRBV19	few	.	TRBJ2-5
CASSLEGGRYNEQFF	TGTGCCAGCAGCTTAGAGGGAGGGCGGTACAATGAGCAGTTCTTC	TRBV7-9	.	TRBD2	TRBJ2-1
CASSLFSWDRDTDTQYF	TGTGCCAGCAGCTTGTTTAGTTGGGACAGGGACACAGATACGCAGTATTTT	TRBV5-6	.	TRBD1	TRBJ2-3